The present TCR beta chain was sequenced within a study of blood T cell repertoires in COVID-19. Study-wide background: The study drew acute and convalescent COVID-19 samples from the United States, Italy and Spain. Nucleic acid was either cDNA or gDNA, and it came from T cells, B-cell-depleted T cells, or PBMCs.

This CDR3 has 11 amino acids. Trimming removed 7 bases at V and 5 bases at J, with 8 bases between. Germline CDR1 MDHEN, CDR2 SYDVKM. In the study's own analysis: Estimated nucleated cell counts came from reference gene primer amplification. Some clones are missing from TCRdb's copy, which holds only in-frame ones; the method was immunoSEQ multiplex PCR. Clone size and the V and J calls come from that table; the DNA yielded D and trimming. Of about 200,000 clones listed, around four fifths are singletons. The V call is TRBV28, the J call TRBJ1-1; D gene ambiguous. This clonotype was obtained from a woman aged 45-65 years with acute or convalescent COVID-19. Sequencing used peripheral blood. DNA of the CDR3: TGTGCCAGCACCCTCGGGACTGAAGCTTTCTTT. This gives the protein CASTLGTEAFF.